This T cell receptor (beta chain) was observed in a study of cytomegalovirus exposure and HLA in healthy donors. PCR was performed using 60 Vbeta and 13 Jbeta primers. Data came from immunoSEQ multiplex PCR; TCRdb stores just in-frame clones and leaves some out. Of 100,000 to 150,000 clones listed, over 60% are singletons. The V end was cut by 1 base, the J end by 0 bases, with 9 bases between. The CDR3 runs 15 residues. CDR1 is SGHTA, CDR2 FQGNSA, per germline. This clonotype was sampled from a woman aged 55 to 70 in good health and CMV-seronegative. V is TRBV7-2 and J is TRBJ1-2; D is undetermined. The sample taken for sequencing was PBMCs. CDR3 bases: TGTGCCAGCAGCTTAGTCAGAGGGACTAACTATGGCTACACCTTC. Translated: CASSLVRGTNYGYTF. Looking up the rest from reference TRBV7-2 and TRBJ1-2 gives the full variable domain: GAGVSQSPSNKVTEKGKDVELRCDPISGHTALYWYRQSLGQGLEFLIYFQGNSAPDKSGLPSDRFSAERTGGSVSTLTIQRTQQEDSAVYLCASSLVRGTNYGYTFGSGTRLTVV.